These 10 T cell receptor beta chains were sequenced from one sample in a study of blood T cells in healthy people across ages. Alongside a J-beta primer mix, a sample-barcoded 5' primer served in a second PCR lasting roughly 7 to 12 cycles. TCRdb re-called the 5' RACE reads with MiXCR, one entry per CDR3 protein. The table has around 940,000 distinct CDR3 sequences, roughly 51% seen once. Source material: blood. The receptors derive from a woman in her sixties in good health.

This clonotype came up once. This chain joins TRBV7-9 and TRBJ2-5, with D perhaps being TRBD1 or TRBD2 (6 bases each). V was cut by 2 bases and J by 11 bases, with 27 bases left in between. This CDR3 is built from 17 residues. Germline V gives CDR1 SEHNR, CDR2 FQNEAQ (reference sequence). The CDR3 is CASSLRDHREDRDEQYF. CDR3 nucleotide sequence: TGTGCCAGCAGCTTAAGGGACCACAGGGAGGATCGGGATGAGCAGTACTTC.

In its sample, this clonotype was seen a few times. The CDR3 region is CASSFKRVAGGIADTQYF. Here the CDR3 DNA reads TGTGCCAGCAGCTTTAAGCGGGTAGCGGGAGGAATTGCGGATACGCAGTATTTT. The V call is TRBV7-9, the J call TRBJ2-3, with TRBD2 matching over 10 bases. J gave up 6 bases and V 3 bases, and 15 bases lay outside the gene matches. The V gene's germline CDR1 is SEHNR and CDR2 FQNEAQ (reference sequence). The CDR3 is made up of 18 amino acids. Using reference TRBV7-9 and TRBJ2-3 for the parts outside the CDR3, the full variable domain is DTGVSQNPRHKITKRGQNVTFRCDPISEHNRLYWYRQTLGQGPEFLTYFQNEAQLEKSRLLSDRFSAERPKGSFSTLEIQRTEQGDSAMYLCASSFKRVAGGIADTQYFGPGTRLTVL.

This clonotype was observed a few times. The chain has TRBV6-1 and TRBJ2-7, with TRBD2 matching 8 bases. The V segment lost 6 bases and the J segment 4 bases; nucleotides outside the gene matches: 26. In germline, CDR1 is MNHNS, CDR2 SASEGT. This CDR3 comprises 20 residues. The CDR3 is CASSRRGGGSQVVPFYEQYF. DNA for the CDR3: TGTGCCAGCAGCCGCCGGGGGGGCGGGAGTCAGGTTGTGCCATTTTACGAGCAGTACTTC.

The V call is TRBV6-1, the J call TRBJ2-6, with D maybe TRBD1 (6 bases). In germline, CDR1 is MNHNS, CDR2 SASEGT. The CDR3 runs 15 residues. V dropped 10 bases and J dropped 4 bases, with 17 bases sitting between them. The CDR3 bases are TGTGCCATTTTACCCAGGGGCTCCGGGGCCAACGTCCTGACTTTC. It codes for CAILPRGSGANVLTF.

The CDR3 loop reads CASSRIGTNNYNEQFF. CDR3 DNA sequence: TGTGCCAGCAGCCGCATCGGGACTAACAATTACAATGAGCAGTTCTTC. The genes are TRBV7-6 and TRBJ2-1; 7 bases map to TRBD2. This CDR3 spans 16 amino acids. CDR1 and CDR2 from the germline V gene are SGHVS and FNYEAQ. Trimming took 5 bases from V and 4 from J; bases not matched to a gene: 11.

This chain joins TRBV6-6 and TRBJ1-5; D not resolved. Germline loops: CDR1 MNHNY, CDR2 SVGAGI (reference sequence). Trimming shortened V by 7 bases and J by 4 bases, and 17 bases separated the two germline ends. The CDR3 runs 15 residues. CDR3 in amino acids: CASTERREENQPQHF. The CDR3 DNA reads TGTGCCAGCACAGAAAGGAGGGAGGAGAATCAGCCCCAGCATTTT.

In its sample, this clonotype was seen a few times. Possible read error: a much larger clone is one base away. The chain uses TRBV25-1 and TRBJ1-6, with D possibly being TRBD1 (5 bases). The germline V gene encodes CDR1 MGHDK and CDR2 SYGVNS. The CDR3 runs to 12 residues. Trimming removed 6 bases from V and 9 bases from J, with 9 bases in between. CDR3 loop: CASRDISSPLHF. The DNA for the CDR3 is TGTGCCAGCAGGGACATAAGTTCACCCCTCCACTTT.

This clonotype was counted a few times. This sequence joins TRBV4-1 and TRBJ1-2; a possible D gene is TRBD1 (6 bases). V lost 0 bases to trimming and J lost 5 bases, with 13 bases between them. The CDR3 has 15 amino acids. Looked up from germline, CDR1 is MGHRA and CDR2 is YSYEKL. CDR3 sequence: CASSQDQGTRYGYTF. The CDR3 DNA sequence: TGCGCCAGCAGCCAAGATCAGGGGACAAGATATGGCTACACCTTC.

The chain employs TRBV27 and TRBJ2-7; 7 positions agree with TRBD2. With 8 bases clipped from V and 2 bases from J, the junction kept 6 bases outside the gene matches. CDR1 is MNHEY, CDR2 SMNVEV, per germline (reference sequence). The CDR3 sequence is 13 residues long. DNA for the CDR3: TGTGCCAGCCGCGGGAGTGTCCCCTACGAGCAGTACTTC. Protein product: CASRGSVPYEQYF.

Comments on this clonotype: This could be a read error, since a much larger clone is one nucleotide away. The chain uses TRBV7-7 and TRBJ2-5, with D unresolved. The germline CDR1 and CDR2 sequences are SSHAT and FNYEAQ (reference sequence). The CDR3 is 14 residues long. Here the CDR3 reads CTSSLALNGETQYF. Written as DNA, the CDR3 is TGTACCAGCAGCTTAGCTCTGAACGGGGAGACCCAGTACTTC.